Here is one T cell receptor (beta chain) with its context. Its specificity is unknown. Clones were read by immunoSEQ multiplex PCR, and TCRdb kept only the in-frame ones, dropping some. The sample includes about 95,000 clones, roughly 80% of them seen just once. The sample is drawn from a study of CD8 T cell repertoires and HIV-1 epitope variants. Study-level information: Each of Twenty-five Gag and Nef epitope peptides stimulated a separate culture. Epitopes were three Gag families plus Nef HW9 and YT9.

Study-level findings and limits: Of nine antigen-specific beta clonotypes, about 6 appeared to cross-react with escape variants.

Germline values: CDR1 SGHRS, CDR2 YFSETQ. The CDR3 length is 15 residues. V lost 2 bases, J lost 4 bases, and 5 bases stayed unmatched. Sequenced sample: uncultured baseline CD8+ T cells from peripheral blood mononuclear cells (PBMCs). This chain joins TRBV5-1 and TRBJ2-7; 11 positions match TRBD1. This receptor was identified in a male donor with HIV. This chain's CDR3 is CASSFGTGGRYEQYF. CDR3 bases: TGCGCCAGCAGCTTCGGGACAGGGGGTAGGTACGAGCAGTACTTC.